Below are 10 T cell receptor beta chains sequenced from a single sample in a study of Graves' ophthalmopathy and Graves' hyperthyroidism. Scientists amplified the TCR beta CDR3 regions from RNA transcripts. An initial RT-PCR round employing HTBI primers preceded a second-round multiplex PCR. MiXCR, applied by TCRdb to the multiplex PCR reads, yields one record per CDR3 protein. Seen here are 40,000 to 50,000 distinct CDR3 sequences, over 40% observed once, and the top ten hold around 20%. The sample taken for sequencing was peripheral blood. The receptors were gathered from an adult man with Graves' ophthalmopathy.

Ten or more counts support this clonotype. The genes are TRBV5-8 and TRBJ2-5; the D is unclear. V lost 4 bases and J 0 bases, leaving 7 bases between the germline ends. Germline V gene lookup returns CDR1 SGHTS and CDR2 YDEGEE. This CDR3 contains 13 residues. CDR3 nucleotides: TGTGCCAGCAGCCCACAGAACCAAGAGACCCAGTACTTC. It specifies CASSPQNQETQYF.

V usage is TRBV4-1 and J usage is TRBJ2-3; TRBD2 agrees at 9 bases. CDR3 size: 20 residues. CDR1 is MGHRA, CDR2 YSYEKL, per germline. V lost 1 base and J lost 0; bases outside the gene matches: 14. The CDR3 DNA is TGCGCCAGCAGCCAAGTTGAAGCGGCGGGGGGGCCCGCTAGCACAGATACGCAGTATTTT. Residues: CASSQVEAAGGPASTDTQYF.

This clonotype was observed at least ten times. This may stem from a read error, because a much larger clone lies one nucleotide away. CDR3: CSASAELAGALSAYEQYV. The DNA of the CDR3 is TGCAGTGCTAGCGCCGAACTAGCGGGGGCTTTGAGCGCCTACGAGCAGTACGTC. The V and J genes are TRBV20-1 and TRBJ2-7; 11 nucleotides agree with TRBD2. CDR1 DFQATT and CDR2 SNEGSKA come from the germline V gene (reference sequence). This CDR3 has 18 amino acids. Trimming removed 3 bases from V and 2 bases from J; junction bases left unmatched: 15.

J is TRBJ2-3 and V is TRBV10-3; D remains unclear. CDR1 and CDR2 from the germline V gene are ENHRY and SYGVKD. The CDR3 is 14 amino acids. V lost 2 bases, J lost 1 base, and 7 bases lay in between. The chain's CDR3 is CAISEADGTDTQYF. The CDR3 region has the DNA TGTGCCATCAGTGAGGCGGATGGCACAGATACGCAGTATTTT.

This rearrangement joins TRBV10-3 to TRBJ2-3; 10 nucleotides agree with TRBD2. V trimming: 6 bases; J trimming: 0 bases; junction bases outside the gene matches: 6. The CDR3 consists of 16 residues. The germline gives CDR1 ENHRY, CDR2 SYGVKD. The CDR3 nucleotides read TGTGCCATCAGGACGGGACTAGCGCGTAGCACAGATACGCAGTATTTT. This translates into CAIRTGLARSTDTQYF.

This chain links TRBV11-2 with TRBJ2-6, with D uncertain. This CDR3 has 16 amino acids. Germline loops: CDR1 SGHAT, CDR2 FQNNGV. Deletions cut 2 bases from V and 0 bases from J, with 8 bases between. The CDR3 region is CASSLLVSSGANVLTF. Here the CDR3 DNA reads TGTGCCAGCAGCTTACTAGTGAGCTCTGGGGCCAACGTCCTGACTTTC.

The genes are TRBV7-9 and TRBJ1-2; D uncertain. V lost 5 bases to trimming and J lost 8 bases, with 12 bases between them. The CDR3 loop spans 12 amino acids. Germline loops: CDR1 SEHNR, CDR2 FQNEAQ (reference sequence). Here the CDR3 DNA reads TGTGCCAGCAGCCCCAGAGGAAAGGGCTACACCTTC. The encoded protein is CASSPRGKGYTF. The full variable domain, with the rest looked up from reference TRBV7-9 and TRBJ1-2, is DTGVSQNPRHKITKRGQNVTFRCDPISEHNRLYWYRQTLGQGPEFLTYFQNEAQLEKSRLLSDRFSAERPKGSFSTLEIQRTEQGDSAMYLCASSPRGKGYTFGSGTRLTVV.

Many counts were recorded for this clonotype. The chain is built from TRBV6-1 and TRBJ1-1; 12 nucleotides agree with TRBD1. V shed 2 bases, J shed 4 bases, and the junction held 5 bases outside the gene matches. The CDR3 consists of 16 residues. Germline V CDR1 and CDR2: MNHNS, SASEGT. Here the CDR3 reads CASSERGTGGFTEAFF. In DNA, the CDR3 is TGTGCCAGCAGTGAACGGGGGACAGGGGGCTTCACTGAAGCTTTCTTT.

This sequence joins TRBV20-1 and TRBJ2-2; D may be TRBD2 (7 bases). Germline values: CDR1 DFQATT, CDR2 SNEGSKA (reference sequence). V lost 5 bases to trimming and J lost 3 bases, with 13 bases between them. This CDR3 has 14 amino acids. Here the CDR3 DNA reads TGCAGTGCTCCGGGGGGCTATGACACCGGGGAGCTGTTTTTT. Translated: CSAPGGYDTGELFF.

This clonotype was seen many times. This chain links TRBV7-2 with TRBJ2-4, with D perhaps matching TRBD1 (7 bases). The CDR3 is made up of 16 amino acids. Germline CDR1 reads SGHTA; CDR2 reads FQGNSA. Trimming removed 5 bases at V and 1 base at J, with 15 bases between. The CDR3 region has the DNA TGTGCCAGCAGCAATCCAGGGGGGATGGCCAAAAACATTCAGTACTTC. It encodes CASSNPGGMAKNIQYF.